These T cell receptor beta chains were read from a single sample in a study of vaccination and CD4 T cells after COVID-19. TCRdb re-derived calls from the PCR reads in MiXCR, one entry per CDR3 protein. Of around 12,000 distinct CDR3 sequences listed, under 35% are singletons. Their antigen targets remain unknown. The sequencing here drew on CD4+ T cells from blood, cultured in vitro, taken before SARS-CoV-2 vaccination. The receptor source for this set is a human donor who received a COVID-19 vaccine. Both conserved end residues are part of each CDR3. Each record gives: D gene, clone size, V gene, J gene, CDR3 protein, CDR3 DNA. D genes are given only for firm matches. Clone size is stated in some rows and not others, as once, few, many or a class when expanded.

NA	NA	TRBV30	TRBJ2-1	CAWSVSGLYNEQFF	TGTGCCTGGAGTGTATCAGGGCTCTACAATGAGCAGTTCTTC
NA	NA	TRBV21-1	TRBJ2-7	CASSSSRQGGYEQYF	TGTGCCAGCAGCAGTTCGAGACAGGGGGGTTACGAGCAGTACTTC
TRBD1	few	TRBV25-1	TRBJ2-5	CASSNHGTGRETQYF	TGTGCCAGCAGTAACCACGGGACAGGGAGGGAGACCCAGTACTTC
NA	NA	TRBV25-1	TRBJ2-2	CATTGESTGELFF	TGTGCCACCACGGGGGAGAGCACCGGGGAGCTGTTTTTT
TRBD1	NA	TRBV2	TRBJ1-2	CARTGTGLNANYGYTF	TGTGCCAGGACCGGGACAGGTCTAAACGCGAACTATGGCTACACCTTC
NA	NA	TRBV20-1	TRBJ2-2	CSARVAGIDIGELFF	TGCAGTGCTAGGGTGGCAGGAATAGACATCGGGGAGCTGTTTTTT
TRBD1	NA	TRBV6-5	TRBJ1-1	CASSLRQGSEAFF	TGTGCCAGCAGTTTAAGACAGGGAAGTGAAGCTTTCTTT
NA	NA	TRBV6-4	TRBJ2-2	CASRGGETGELFF	TGTGCCAGCAGAGGTGGAGAAACCGGGGAGCTGTTTTTT
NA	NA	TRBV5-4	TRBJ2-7	CASSLGRIYEQYF	TGTGCCAGCAGCTTGGGTCGGATCTACGAGCAGTACTTC
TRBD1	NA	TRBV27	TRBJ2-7	CASSRPPHGQGISQSVYEQYF	TGTGCCAGCAGTCGTCCGCCCCATGGACAGGGCATCTCCCAGTCGGTCTACGAGCAGTACTTC
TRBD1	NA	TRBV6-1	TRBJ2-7	CASSEPGQGKYEQYF	TGTGCCAGCAGCGAGCCGGGACAGGGAAAGTACGAGCAGTACTTC
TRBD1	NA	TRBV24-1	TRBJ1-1	CATSDPGQGDEAFF	TGTGCCACCAGTGACCCCGGACAGGGGGATGAAGCTTTCTTT
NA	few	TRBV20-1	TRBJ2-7	CSALSDSYYEQYF	TGCAGTGCCCTATCGGACTCGTACTACGAGCAGTACTTC
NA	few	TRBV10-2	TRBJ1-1	CASSESMSVTEAFF	TGCGCCAGCAGTGAGTCGATGTCGGTGACTGAAGCTTTCTTT
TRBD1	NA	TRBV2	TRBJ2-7	CASSDKNYGTGSSEQYF	TGTGCCAGCAGCGACAAGAACTACGGGACAGGGTCCTCCGAGCAGTACTTC
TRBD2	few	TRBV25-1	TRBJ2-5	CASSGSGGALETQYF	TGTGCCAGCAGTGGGAGCGGGGGGGCCTTGGAGACCCAGTACTTC
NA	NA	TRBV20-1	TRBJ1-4	CSARWGTNEKLFF	TGCAGTGCTCGGTGGGGAACTAATGAAAAACTGTTTTTT
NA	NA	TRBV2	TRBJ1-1	CASRGRSNTEAFF	TGTGCCAGCAGGGGGCGGTCCAACACTGAAGCTTTCTTT
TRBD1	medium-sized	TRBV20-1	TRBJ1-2	CSARPNRGYYGYTF	TGCAGTGCTAGACCAAACAGGGGGTACTATGGCTACACCTTC
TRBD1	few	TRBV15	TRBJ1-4	CATSREGYGTGSEKLFF	TGTGCCACCAGCAGAGAGGGATACGGGACAGGGAGTGAAAAACTGTTTTTT
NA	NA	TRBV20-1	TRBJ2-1	CSARAQALIADEQFF	TGCAGTGCTAGAGCACAGGCTCTGATTGCGGATGAGCAGTTCTTC
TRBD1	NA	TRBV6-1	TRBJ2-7	CASTGQVVSYEQYF	TGTGCCAGCACTGGACAGGTGGTGTCCTACGAGCAGTACTTC
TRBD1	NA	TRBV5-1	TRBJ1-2	CASSSLGQGAPGYTF	TGCGCCAGCAGCTCTCTAGGGCAGGGGGCGCCTGGCTACACCTTC
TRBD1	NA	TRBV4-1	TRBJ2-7	CASSQDRTGALSSYEQYF	TGCGCCAGCAGCCAAGACCGGACAGGGGCTTTGTCCTCCTACGAGCAGTACTTC
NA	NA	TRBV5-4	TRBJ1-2	CASSLESQGRGYTF	TGTGCCAGCAGCTTGGAGAGCCAAGGTCGTGGCTACACCTTC
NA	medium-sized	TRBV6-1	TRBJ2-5	CASSQTTDSLGSETQYF	TGTGCCAGCAGTCAAACCACAGACAGCCTGGGGTCGGAGACCCAGTACTTC
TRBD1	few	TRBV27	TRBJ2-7	CASRAGKQGATAYEQYF	TGTGCCAGCAGGGCAGGGAAACAGGGGGCGACTGCCTACGAGCAGTACTTC
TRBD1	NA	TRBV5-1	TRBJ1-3	CASSLDTGGLYTIYF	TGCGCCAGCAGCTTGGACACAGGGGGACTTTACACCATATATTTT
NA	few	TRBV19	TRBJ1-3	CASSPSGSRGNTIYF	TGTGCCAGTAGTCCCTCGGGGTCTCGTGGAAACACCATATATTTT
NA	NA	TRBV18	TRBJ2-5	CASSVVRGEETQYF	TGTGCCAGCTCAGTGGTGAGAGGGGAAGAGACCCAGTACTTC
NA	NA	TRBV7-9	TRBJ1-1	CASSLNNRNTEAFF	TGTGCCAGCAGCTTAAATAATAGGAACACTGAAGCTTTCTTT
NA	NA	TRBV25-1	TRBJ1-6	CATLPSSNSPLHF	TGTGCCACCCTGCCTAGTTCCAATTCACCCCTCCACTTT
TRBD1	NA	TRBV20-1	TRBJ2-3	CSASGTGATDTQYF	TGCAGTGCTAGCGGGACAGGTGCCACAGATACGCAGTATTTT
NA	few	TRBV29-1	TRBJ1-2	CSVHDQGGYTF	TGCAGCGTTCACGACCAGGGTGGCTACACCTTC
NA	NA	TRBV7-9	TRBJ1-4	CASSLQDTEKLFF	TGTGCCAGCAGCCTGCAGGACACGGAAAAACTGTTTTTT
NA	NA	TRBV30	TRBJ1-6	CAWSRGPEAPLHF	TGTGCCTGGAGCAGGGGCCCGGAGGCACCCCTCCACTTT